This T cell receptor beta chain was captured in a study of CD8+CD57+ T cells in acquired aplastic anemia. Findings and caveats of the study: The study identified twenty-nine CD8+ CDR3 sequences shared by patients and controls.

Profiles of TCR beta VDJ and CDR3 were generated from a genomic DNA template. TCRdb re-called the reads through MiXCR, storing one row per CDR3 protein. Here the sample spans fewer than 150,000 distinct CDR3 sequences, around 48% being singletons. This clonotype was counted at least ten times. The target antigen is unknown. Trimming stripped 3 bases from V and 0 bases from J, with 6 bases between. The germline CDR1 and CDR2 sequences are KGHSH and LQKENI. The CDR3 sequence is 15 residues long. The chain combines TRBV18 with TRBJ1-6; D is uncertain. What was sequenced was sorted CD4+, CD8+, or CD8+CD57+ T cells (not recorded which) from PBMCs. The clonotype originates from a human donor in good health, serving as a control. This chain's CDR3 is CASSPGGSYNSPLHF. The CDR3 DNA sequence: TGTGCCAGCTCACCGGGAGGCTCCTATAATTCACCCCTCCACTTT.